This is a list of T cell receptor beta chains from one sample in a study of T cell responses to AZD1222 COVID-19 vaccine. TCRdb keeps only in-frame clones here, not all; method: immunoSEQ multiplex PCR. Among about 130,000 clones, more than 85% were seen once, and the ten largest hold approximately 0.85%. The material was peripheral blood, obtained on day 0 of AZD1222 vaccination. The origin of the receptors is an adult in good health. Each CDR3 is given with its conserved first and last residue. Each record gives: V gene, D gene, J gene, clone size, CDR3 DNA, CDR3 protein. The D gene is left open where the match is weak. Not all rows give a size; the values are once, few, many and, for expanded clones, a class.

TRBV19	-	TRBJ1-1	-	TGTGCCAGTAGTCCTAGACAGGCAAAGAGTGAAGCTTTCTTT	CASSPRQAKSEAFF
TRBV5-6	-	TRBJ2-7	-	TGTGCCAGCAGCTTCGGCGCAGGGGACTCCTACGAGCAGTACTTC	CASSFGAGDSYEQYF
TRBV19	TRBD2	TRBJ2-1	-	TGTGCCAGTAGGATAGCGGGGGAGGTCGATGAGCAGTTCTTC	CASRIAGEVDEQFF
TRBV3-1/TRBV3-2	-	TRBJ1-4	-	TGTGCCAGCAGCCTTTTGGGTGCAACTAATGAAAAACTGTTTTTT	CASSLLGATNEKLFF
TRBV5-8	-	TRBJ1-5	-	TGTGCCAGCAGCTCAGGGTCCCACAATCAGCCCCAGCATTTT	CASSSGSHNQPQHF
TRBV6-5	-	TRBJ1-1	-	TGTGCCAGCAGTTACAGCCCGGAGGACATGAACACTGAAGCTTTCTTT	CASSYSPEDMNTEAFF
TRBV6-6	TRBD2	TRBJ2-7	-	TGTGCCAGCAGTTACGGGGGGGACTCCTACGAGCAGTACTTC	CASSYGGDSYEQYF
TRBV5-1	-	TRBJ1-4	-	TGCGCCAGCAGCTTGGATAGGGCAGGTCTTAATGAAAAACTGTTTTTT	CASSLDRAGLNEKLFF
TRBV9	TRBD1	TRBJ2-5	-	TGTGCCAGCAGCCATGGGACAGCGGCAGGGGAGACCCAGTACTTC	CASSHGTAAGETQYF
TRBV7-2	-	TRBJ2-7	-	TGTGCCAGCAGCCCTGATATCTACGAGCAGTACTTC	CASSPDIYEQYF
TRBV2	-	TRBJ1-6	-	TGTGCCAGCAACCCCGGGCACTCACCCCTCCACTTT	CASNPGHSPLHF
TRBV5-4	TRBD2	TRBJ2-2	-	TGTGCCAGCAGCCAGCCGACTAGCGGGGGGCTTAACACCGGGGAGCTGTTTTTT	CASSQPTSGGLNTGELFF
TRBV7-9	-	TRBJ2-6	many	TGTGCCAGCAGCTTCCTCACAGGGGCCAACGTCCTGACTTTC	CASSFLTGANVLTF
TRBV19	-	TRBJ1-6	-	TGTGCCAGTATGGTTGGCGGGAATTCACCCCTCCACTTT	CASMVGGNSPLHF
TRBV18	-	TRBJ2-3	-	TGTGCCAGCTCACCACAAGGTGGACCGGGGGCAGATACGCAGTATTTT	CASSPQGGPGADTQYF
TRBV24-1	-	TRBJ1-5	-	TGTGCCACCAGTGATAGTAGCAATCAGCCCCAGCATTTT	CATSDSSNQPQHF
TRBV27	-	TRBJ2-4	-	TGTGCCAGCAGCCTGGGGCCGCTAGCCAAAAACATTCAGTACTTC	CASSLGPLAKNIQYF
TRBV12-3/TRBV12-4	-	TRBJ2-2	-	TGTGCCAGCAGTTTCGGGAACACCGGGGAGCTGTTTTTT	CASSFGNTGELFF
TRBV10-2	-	TRBJ1-2	once	TGCGCCAGCAGAGGTGCGGACAATGGCTACACCTTC	CASRGADNGYTF
TRBV10-2	-	TRBJ1-5	-	TGCGCCAGCAGTGAGGACAGATGGAGCAATCAGCCCCAGCATTTT	CASSEDRWSNQPQHF
TRBV4-1	-	TRBJ2-7	-	TGCGCCAGCAGCCAACGTGGACTTCCCTACGAGCAGTACTTC	CASSQRGLPYEQYF
TRBV7-8	-	TRBJ1-1	-	TGTGCCAGCAGCGAGGACACGAACACTGAAGCTTTCTTT	CASSEDTNTEAFF
TRBV29-1	TRBD1	TRBJ1-2	-	TGCAGCGGGGGAGGGGGCACCACAGGGGTCTATGGCTACACCTTC	CSGGGGTTGVYGYTF
TRBV30	-	TRBJ2-2	-	TGTGCCTGGAACAGGGACTGGACCGGGGAGCTGTTTTTT	CAWNRDWTGELFF
TRBV30	-	TRBJ2-4	-	TGTGCCTGGACTAGGGTAAAAAACATTCAGTACTTC	CAWTRVKNIQYF
TRBV5-1	TRBD1	TRBJ1-4	-	TGCGCCAGCAGCGGACAGGGGACTAATGAAAAACTGTTTTTT	CASSGQGTNEKLFF
TRBV6-5	-	TRBJ1-2	-	TGTGCCAGCACGGTCGACGCCTTTAATAACTATGGCTACACCTTC	CASTVDAFNNYGYTF
TRBV18	-	TRBJ2-5	-	TGTGCCAGCTCACCGATGGGACAGCCGGGGGGGACCCAGTACTTC	CASSPMGQPGGTQYF
TRBV7-9	TRBD1	TRBJ1-1	-	TGTGCCAGCAGGAGACAGGGGATGGGCACTGAAGCTTTCTTT	CASRRQGMGTEAFF
TRBV5-1	-	TRBJ1-5	-	TGCGCCAGCAGCTTGGTTTCCGGCAATCAGCCCCAGCATTTT	CASSLVSGNQPQHF
TRBV18	-	TRBJ1-4	-	TGTGCCAGCTCACCAACCCGAGCAGGGTTTAATGAAAAACTGTTTTTT	CASSPTRAGFNEKLFF
TRBV2	-	TRBJ2-5	-	TGTGCCAGCAGTGTGCGGTCAACTCAAGAGACCCAGTACTTC	CASSVRSTQETQYF
TRBV7-6	-	TRBJ1-1	-	TGTGCCAGCAGCTTAGCAGTCGAAGCTTTCTTT	CASSLAVEAFF
TRBV7-3	-	TRBJ1-1	-	TGTGCCAGCAGCTTAGGATCGAACACTGAAGCTTTCTTT	CASSLGSNTEAFF
TRBV29-1	-	TRBJ1-4	-	TGCAGCGTTGCGGTCAATGAAAAACTGTTTTTT	CSVAVNEKLFF
TRBV9	-	TRBJ2-7	once	TGTGCCAGCAGCGCCTCGGAGTCCCCCCTCGAGCAGTACTTC	CASSASESPLEQYF
TRBV11-2	-	TRBJ2-7	-	TGTGCCAGCAGCTTTGGACAGACCTACGAGCAGTACTTC	CASSFGQTYEQYF
TRBV10-2	-	TRBJ2-1	-	TGCGCCAGCAGTGAATACAATGAGCAGTTCTTC	CASSEYNEQFF
TRBV27	-	TRBJ1-4	-	TGTGCCAGCAGTCCTCTGGACGGAGAAAAACTGTTTTTT	CASSPLDGEKLFF
TRBV19	TRBD1	TRBJ1-2	once	TGTGCCAGTACTTCTATTGGGACAGCCTATGGCTACACCTTC	CASTSIGTAYGYTF